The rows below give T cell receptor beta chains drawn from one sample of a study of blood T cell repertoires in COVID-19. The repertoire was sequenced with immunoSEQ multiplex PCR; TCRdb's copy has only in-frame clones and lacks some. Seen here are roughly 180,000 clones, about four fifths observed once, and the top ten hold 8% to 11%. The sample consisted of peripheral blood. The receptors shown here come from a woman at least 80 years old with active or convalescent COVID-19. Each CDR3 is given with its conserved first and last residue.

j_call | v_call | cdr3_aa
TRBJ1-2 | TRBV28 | CASRTEAPNYGYTF
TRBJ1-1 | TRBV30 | CAWSSGVRLNTEAFF
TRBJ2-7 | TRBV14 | CASSQEAQGAKYF
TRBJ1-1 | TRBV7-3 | CASRRTGGGAEAFF
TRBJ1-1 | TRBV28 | CASSFSGGGNTEAFF
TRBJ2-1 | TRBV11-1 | CASSLLAGIYNEQFF
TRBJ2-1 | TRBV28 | CASRLPGAVNEQFF
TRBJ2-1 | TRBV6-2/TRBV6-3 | CASSYWERANEQFF
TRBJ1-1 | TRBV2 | CASRVRQGTEAFF
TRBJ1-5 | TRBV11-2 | CASSLLGGIQPQHF
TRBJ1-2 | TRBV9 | CASSPSTGEINYGYTF
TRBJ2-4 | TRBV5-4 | CASSSFRPQGENIQYF
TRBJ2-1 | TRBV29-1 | CSVVKITTFTGNEQFF
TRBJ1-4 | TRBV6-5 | CASRRGGATNEKLFF
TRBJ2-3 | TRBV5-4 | CASSLDRRPISTDTQYF
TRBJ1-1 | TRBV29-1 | CSVLRGFMNTEAFF
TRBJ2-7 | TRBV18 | CASSPGTSPYEQYF
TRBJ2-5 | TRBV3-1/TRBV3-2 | CASSQVRGVGGQETQYF
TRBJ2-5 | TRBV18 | CASSPRGQETQYF
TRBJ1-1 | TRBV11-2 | CASSLGAPLNTEAFF
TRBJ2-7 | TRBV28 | CASSLGGFEQYF
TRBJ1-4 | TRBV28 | CAISGQLNEKLFF
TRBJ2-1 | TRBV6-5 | CASSIRGSEQFF
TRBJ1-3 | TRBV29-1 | CSVGSWRGLVGNTIYF
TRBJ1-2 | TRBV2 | CAATRGNSGYTF
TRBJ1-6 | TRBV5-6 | CASSLGPSYNSPLHF
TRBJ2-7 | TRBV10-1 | CASSDYSFSYEQYF
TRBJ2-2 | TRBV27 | CASSYMTGELFF
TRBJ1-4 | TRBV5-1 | CASSLEGQRATNEKLFF
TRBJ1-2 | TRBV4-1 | CASSQDIQGLYGYTF
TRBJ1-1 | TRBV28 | CASSRVEAFF